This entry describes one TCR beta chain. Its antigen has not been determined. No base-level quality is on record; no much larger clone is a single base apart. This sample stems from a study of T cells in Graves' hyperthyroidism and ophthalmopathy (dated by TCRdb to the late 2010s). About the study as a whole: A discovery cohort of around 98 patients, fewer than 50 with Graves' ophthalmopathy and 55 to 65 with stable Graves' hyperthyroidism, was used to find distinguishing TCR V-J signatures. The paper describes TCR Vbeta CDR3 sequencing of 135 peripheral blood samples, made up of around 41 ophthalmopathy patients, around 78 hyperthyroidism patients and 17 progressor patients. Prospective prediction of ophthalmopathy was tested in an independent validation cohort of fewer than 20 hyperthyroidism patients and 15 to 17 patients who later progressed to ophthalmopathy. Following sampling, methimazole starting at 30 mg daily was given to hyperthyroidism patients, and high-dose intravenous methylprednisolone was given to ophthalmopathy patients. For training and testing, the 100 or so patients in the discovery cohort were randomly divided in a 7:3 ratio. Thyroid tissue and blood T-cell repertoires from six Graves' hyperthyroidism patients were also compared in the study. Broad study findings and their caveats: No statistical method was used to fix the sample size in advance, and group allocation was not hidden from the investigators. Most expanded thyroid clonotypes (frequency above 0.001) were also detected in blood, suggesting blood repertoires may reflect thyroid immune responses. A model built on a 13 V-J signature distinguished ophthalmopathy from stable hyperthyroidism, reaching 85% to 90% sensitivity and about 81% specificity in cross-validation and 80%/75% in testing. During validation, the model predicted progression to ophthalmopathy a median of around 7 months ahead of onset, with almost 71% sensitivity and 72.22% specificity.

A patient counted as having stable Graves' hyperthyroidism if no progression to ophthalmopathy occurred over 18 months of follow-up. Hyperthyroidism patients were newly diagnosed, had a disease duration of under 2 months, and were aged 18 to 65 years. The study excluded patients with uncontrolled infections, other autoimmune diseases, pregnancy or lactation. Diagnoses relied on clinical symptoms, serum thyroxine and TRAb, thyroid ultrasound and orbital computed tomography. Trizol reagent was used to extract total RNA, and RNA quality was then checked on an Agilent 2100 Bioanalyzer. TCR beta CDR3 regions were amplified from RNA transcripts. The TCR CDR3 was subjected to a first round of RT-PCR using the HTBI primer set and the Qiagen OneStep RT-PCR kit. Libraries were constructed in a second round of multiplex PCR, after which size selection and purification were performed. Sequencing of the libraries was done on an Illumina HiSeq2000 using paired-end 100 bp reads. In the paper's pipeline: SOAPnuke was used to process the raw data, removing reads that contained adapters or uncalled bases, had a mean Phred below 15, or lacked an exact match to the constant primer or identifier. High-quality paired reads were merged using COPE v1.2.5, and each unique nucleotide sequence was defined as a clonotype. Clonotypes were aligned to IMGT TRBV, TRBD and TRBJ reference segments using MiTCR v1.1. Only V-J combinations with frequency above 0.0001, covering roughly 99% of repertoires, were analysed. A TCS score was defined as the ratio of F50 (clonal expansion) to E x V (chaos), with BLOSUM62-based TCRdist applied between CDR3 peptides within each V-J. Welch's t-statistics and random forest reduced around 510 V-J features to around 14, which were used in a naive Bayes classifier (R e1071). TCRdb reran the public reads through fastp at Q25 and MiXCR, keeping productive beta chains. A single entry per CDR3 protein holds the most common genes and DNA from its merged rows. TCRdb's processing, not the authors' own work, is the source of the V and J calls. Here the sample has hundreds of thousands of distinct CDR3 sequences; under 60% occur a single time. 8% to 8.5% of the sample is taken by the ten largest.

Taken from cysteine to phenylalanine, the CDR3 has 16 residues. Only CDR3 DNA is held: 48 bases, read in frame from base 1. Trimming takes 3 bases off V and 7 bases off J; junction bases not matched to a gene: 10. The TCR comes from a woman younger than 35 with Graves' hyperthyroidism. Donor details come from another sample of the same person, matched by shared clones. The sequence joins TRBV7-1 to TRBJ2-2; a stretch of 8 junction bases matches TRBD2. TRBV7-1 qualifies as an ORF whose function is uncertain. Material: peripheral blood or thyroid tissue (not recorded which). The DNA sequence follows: TGTGCCAGCAGCTCCCCCGGTAGCGGGAAAAACGGGGAGCTGTTTTTT. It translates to CASSSPGSGKNGELFF.